These 32 T cell receptor beta chains were all obtained from the same sample, sequenced in a study of blood T cell repertoires in COVID-19. TCRdb's copy holds only in-frame clones and misses some; the assay was immunoSEQ multiplex PCR. The sample includes 65,000 to 70,000 clones, roughly 92% of them seen just once. The sequenced sample consisted of peripheral blood. The receptor source for this set is an older man with active COVID-19.

The J gene is TRBJ2-5, the V gene TRBV5-1, with 7 bases aligning to TRBD1. Looked up from germline, CDR1 is SGHRS and CDR2 is YFSETQ. The CDR3 is 13 residues long. The junction had 0 bases not matched to a gene; V was cut back by 0 bases and J by 4 bases. CDR3 in amino acids: CASSLGTGETQYF. For the CDR3, the DNA is TGCGCCAGCAGCTTGGGGACAGGAGAGACCCAGTACTTC. The full variable domain, rest sourced from reference TRBV5-1 and TRBJ2-5, is KAGVTQTPRYLIKTRGQQVTLSCSPISGHRSVSWYQQTPGQGLQFLFEYFSETQRNKGNFPGRFSGRQFSNSRSEMNVSTLELGDSALYLCASSLGTGETQYFGPGTRLLVL.

This clone was seen once. The chain joins TRBV19 to TRBJ2-6, with D possibly matching TRBD2 (7 bases). V gave up 3 bases and J gave up 2 bases, with 11 bases separating them. Germline V lookup: CDR1 LNHDA, CDR2 SQIVND (reference sequence). The CDR3 is 16 amino acids. The CDR3 region is CASSIEGGTGANVLTF. CDR3 in DNA: TGTGCCAGTAGTATCGAGGGGGGGACTGGGGCCAACGTCCTGACTTTC.

This chain joins TRBV25-1 and TRBJ2-1, with 8 bases fitting TRBD2. Germline V gene sequence: CDR1 MGHDK, CDR2 SYGVNS. J was trimmed by 6 bases and V by 0 bases; bases with no gene match: 7. CDR3 length: 16 residues. CDR3 nucleotides: TGTGCCAGCAGTGAATACGGGGGGGTGCCCTCCAATGAGCAGTTCTTC. This sequence encodes CASSEYGGVPSNEQFF.

The chain carries TRBV4-1 and TRBJ2-2; 9 nucleotides match TRBD1. The CDR3 length is 18 residues. Germline assignment: CDR1 MGHRA and CDR2 YSYEKL. V was clipped by 0 bases and J by 3 bases; unmatched bases: 8. CDR3: CASSQDPTGGRHTGELFF. The CDR3 nucleotides read TGCGCCAGCAGCCAAGATCCCACAGGGGGCAGGCACACCGGGGAGCTGTTTTTT.

The chain is built from TRBV7-8 and TRBJ1-3; D is unresolved. Germline V gene data show CDR1 as SGHVS and CDR2 as FQNEAQ. The CDR3 loop spans 12 amino acids. The V and J ends lost 7 bases and 8 bases respectively, with 12 bases between them. CDR3 in DNA: TGTGCCAGCACCGAATTGAGGGACACCATATATTTT. It codes for CASTELRDTIYF.

The chain uses TRBV18 and TRBJ2-5; TRBD2 agrees at 7 bases. CDR1 is KGHSH, CDR2 LQKENI, per germline. CDR3 length: 13 amino acids. V shed 3 bases, J shed 2 bases, and the junction held 0 bases outside the gene matches. CDR3: CASSPGLQETQYF. DNA of the CDR3: TGTGCCAGCTCACCGGGACTACAAGAGACCCAGTACTTC. The full variable domain, completed using reference TRBV18 and TRBJ2-5, is NAGVMQNPRHLVRRRGQEARLRCSPMKGHSHVYWYRQLPEEGLKFMVYLQKENIIDESGMPKERFSAEFPKEGPSILRIQQVVRGDSAAYFCASSPGLQETQYFGPGTRLLVL.

The chain links TRBV5-4 to TRBJ2-7, with TRBD2 matching over 7 bases. The CDR3 loop spans 14 amino acids. The junction had 4 bases not matched to a gene; V was cut back by 2 bases and J by 2 bases. CDR1 is SGHNT and CDR2 is YYREEE in the germline V gene (reference sequence). The CDR3 DNA reads TGTGCCAGCAGCTTCGGGGGGACGGCCTACGAGCAGTACGTC. Translating gives CASSFGGTAYEQYV.

J is TRBJ1-2 and V is TRBV29-1; no clear D gene. This CDR3 region has 11 residues. Looked up from germline, CDR1 is SQVTM and CDR2 is ANQGSEA. V lost 7 bases to trimming and J lost 8 bases, with 14 bases between them. CDR3 DNA sequence: TGCAGCGAGAGGTCAGGAGGGGGCTACACCTTC. Translating gives CSERSGGGYTF.

The chain uses TRBV7-9 and TRBJ2-7; 7 bases fit TRBD1. The CDR3 runs to 14 residues. Germline V gene data show CDR1 as SEHNR and CDR2 as FQNEAQ (reference sequence). Trimming cost V 5 bases and J 6 bases; bases outside gene matches: 10. CDR3 in DNA: TGTGCCAGCAGCCTTACCGACAGGGCGGGCGAGCAGTACTTC. This encodes CASSLTDRAGEQYF.

The rearrangement links TRBV6-2 or TRBV6-3 to TRBJ2-2, with D possibly matching TRBD2 (6 bases). CDR1 and CDR2 from the germline V gene are MNHEY and SVGEGT. Trimming left V 0 bases short and J 2 bases short, with 10 bases between. The CDR3 sequence is 16 residues long. CDR3 nucleotides: TGTGCCAGCAGTTACTCCGGGACTGATAACACCGGGGAGCTGTTTTTT. Translation gives CASSYSGTDNTGELFF.

The V gene is TRBV4-1, the J gene TRBJ1-3; D possibly corresponds to TRBD1 (5 bases). This CDR3 has 16 residues. Per germline, CDR1 MGHRA and CDR2 YSYEKL. V lost 1 base and J lost 7, with 17 bases in between. The CDR3 protein is CASSQGAGTLGNTIYF. The DNA for the CDR3 is TGCGCCAGCAGCCAAGGGGCAGGGACTCTGGGGAACACCATATATTTT.

The V gene is TRBV19, the J gene TRBJ1-1; D is uncertain. Germline-derived CDR1 and CDR2 are LNHDA and SQIVND (reference sequence). This CDR3 has 14 amino acids. Trimming pared 3 bases from V and 0 bases from J, leaving 8 bases between. The CDR3 reads CASSINRMNTEAFF. CDR3 nucleotides: TGTGCCAGTAGTATTAACAGAATGAACACTGAAGCTTTCTTT.

The CDR3 reads CASSPDRRILAKNIQYF. In DNA, the CDR3 is TGTGCCAGCAGTCCGGACAGGCGCATACTAGCCAAAAACATTCAGTACTTC. The chain links TRBV6-2 or TRBV6-3 to TRBJ2-4; 7 nucleotides line up with TRBD1. V was pared by 5 bases and J by 0 bases, with 10 bases of the junction left unmatched. The CDR3 loop spans 17 amino acids. In germline, CDR1 is MNHEY, CDR2 SVGEGT.

The chain links TRBV6-6 to TRBJ1-4, with 11 bases fitting TRBD1. V was pared by 4 bases and J by 7 bases, with 8 bases of the junction left unmatched. Germline V gene sequence: CDR1 MNHNY, CDR2 SVGAGI (reference sequence). The CDR3 covers 16 residues. The CDR3 region has the DNA TGTGCCAGCAGTTCCAGGACAGGGGGCATTGTTGAAAAACTGTTTTTT. Translated: CASSSRTGGIVEKLFF.

Written as DNA, the CDR3 is TGTGCCAGCAGTGAATTGAGGGAGGCTTTCTTT. Residues: CASSELREAFF. The rearrangement joins TRBV6-1 to TRBJ1-1, with D uncertain. The germline V gene encodes CDR1 MNHNS and CDR2 SASEGT. The CDR3 loop spans 11 amino acids. The V and J ends lost 2 bases and 11 bases respectively, with 9 bases between them.

The V call is TRBV28, the J call TRBJ2-1; D unclear. With 1 base removed from V and 7 bases from J, the gap between germline ends came to 5 bases. There are 12 residues in the CDR3. In germline, CDR1 is MDHEN, CDR2 SYDVKM. CDR3 in amino acids: CASSLSRNEQFF. CDR3 nucleotide sequence: TGTGCCAGCAGTTTATCTAGAAATGAGCAGTTCTTC.

The chain has TRBV4-1 and TRBJ1-2; 12 positions agree with TRBD1. V gave up 2 bases and J gave up 6 bases; unmatched junction bases: 10. This CDR3 is 17 amino acids long. The germline V gene encodes CDR1 MGHRA and CDR2 YSYEKL. This CDR3 is CASSQQTGTGGANGYTF. DNA for the CDR3: TGCGCCAGCAGCCAACAAACCGGGACAGGGGGCGCGAATGGCTACACCTTC.

The chain uses TRBV5-1 and TRBJ2-2; 13 bases agree with TRBD2. Germline CDR1 SGHRS, CDR2 YFSETQ. V dropped 4 bases and J dropped 4; count of bases not matched to a gene: 7. The CDR3 is 17 residues long. The CDR3 sequence is CASSPLAGGPGTGELFF. The DNA for the CDR3 is TGCGCCAGCAGCCCACTAGCGGGGGGGCCGGGCACCGGGGAGCTGTTTTTT.

The chain joins TRBV12-3 or TRBV12-4 to TRBJ1-5; D is unresolved. Trimming left V 8 bases short and J 6 bases short, with 14 bases between. CDR3 length: 13 residues. The CDR3 sequence: CASRREVGQPQHF. The DNA for the CDR3 is TGTGCCAGCCGACGAGAGGTAGGTCAGCCCCAGCATTTT.

The V and J genes are TRBV29-1 and TRBJ2-1, with 8 positions matching TRBD2. After removal of 6 bases from V and 7 bases from J, the junction contained 5 bases not matched to a gene. Germline V CDR1 and CDR2: SQVTM, ANQGSEA. The CDR3 consists of 12 residues. The CDR3 protein is CSVRVAGNEQFF. CDR3 bases: TGCAGCGTCCGGGTAGCGGGGAATGAGCAGTTCTTC.

The V gene is TRBV6-5, the J gene TRBJ2-5, with a possible D match to TRBD2 (6 bases). Germline V lookup: CDR1 MNHEY, CDR2 SVGAGI. CDR3 size: 13 residues. V lost 6 bases and J 2 bases, leaving 10 bases between the germline ends. The CDR3 region has the DNA TGTGCCAGCAGGTTGGGGAGGCAAGAGACCCAGTACTTC. Protein: CASRLGRQETQYF.

The gene calls are TRBV7-3 and TRBJ2-3, with 11 bases identical to TRBD2. V was clipped by 2 bases and J by 3 bases; unmatched bases: 16. This CDR3 is built from 20 residues. Germline V gene lookup returns CDR1 SGHTA and CDR2 FQGTGA. This CDR3 reads CASSLGSSGGLGLKTDTQYF. The CDR3 DNA sequence: TGTGCCAGCAGCTTAGGTTCTAGCGGGGGGTTAGGATTAAAAACAGATACGCAGTATTTT.

CDR3 DNA: TGTGCCAGCAGTCCACCTCGGGACAACCAAGAGACCCAGTACTTC. It specifies CASSPPRDNQETQYF. V is TRBV6-5 and J is TRBJ2-5, with D maybe TRBD1 (6 bases). V dropped 5 bases and J dropped 0 bases, with 13 bases sitting between them. The germline V gene has CDR1 MNHEY and CDR2 SVGAGI. This CDR3 contains 15 residues.

V and J are TRBV7-9 and TRBJ2-3, with D possibly TRBD1 on 5 matching bases. Trimming took off 6 bases at V and 0 bases at J, with 10 bases between the two ends. The CDR3 runs 14 residues. Germline V gene sequence: CDR1 SEHNR, CDR2 FQNEAQ (reference sequence). CDR3 in amino acids: CASSFDSSTDTQYF. The CDR3 nucleotides are TGTGCCAGCAGTTTCGACAGTAGCACAGATACGCAGTATTTT.

This sequence joins TRBV6-5 and TRBJ1-3; no firm D call. This CDR3 contains 16 residues. Per germline, CDR1 MNHEY and CDR2 SVGAGI. V lost 2 bases, J lost 0 bases, and 11 bases lay in between. The CDR3 DNA reads as TGTGCCAGCAGTTACGGCAGGCACAGCTCTGGAAACACCATATATTTT. Protein sequence: CASSYGRHSSGNTIYF.

This rearrangement joins TRBV7-3 to TRBJ1-1; TRBD1 matches at 7 bases. V lost 5 bases and J lost 1; bases outside the gene matches: 7. Germline CDR1 is SGHTA and CDR2 is FQGTGA. CDR3 length: 15 amino acids. For the CDR3, the DNA is TGTGCCAGCAGCAGCGGGGGGACAGCGAACACTGAAGCTTTCTTT. This sequence encodes CASSSGGTANTEAFF.

The V call is TRBV11-3, the J call TRBJ2-3; 9 positions match TRBD1. The junction had 5 bases not matched to a gene; V was cut back by 6 bases and J by 1 base. Germline V gene sequence: CDR1 SGHNT, CDR2 YENEEA. The CDR3 is made up of 15 amino acids. The CDR3, as DNA: TGTGCCAGCAGTTACAGGGGGCCCGGCACAGATACGCAGTATTTT. As protein: CASSYRGPGTDTQYF. Full variable domain (outside the CDR3, taken from reference TRBV11-3 and TRBJ2-3): EAGVVQSPRYKIIEKKQPVAFWCNPISGHNTLYWYLQNLGQGPELLIRYENEEAVDDSQLPKDRFSAERLKGVDSTLKIQPAELGDSAVYLCASSYRGPGTDTQYFGPGTRLTVL.

In this sample, this clone turned up once. CDR3 sequence (DNA): TGTGCCAGCAGCTCCACTGGACAGGGGGCCTCACCCCTCCACTTT. It is translated as CASSSTGQGASPLHF. The chain combines TRBV5-8 with TRBJ1-6, with 11 bases identical to TRBD1. The CDR3 extends over 15 amino acids. After removal of 3 bases from V and 10 bases from J, the junction contained 6 bases not matched to a gene. The germline CDR1 and CDR2 sequences are SGHTS and YDEGEE.

J is TRBJ1-1 and V is TRBV10-3, with D possibly TRBD1 on 5 matching bases. CDR1 and CDR2 (germline): ENHRY, SYGVKD. V lost 4 bases, J lost 1 base, and 13 bases lay in between. CDR3 size: 15 residues. This CDR3 is CAISGIGGTNTEAFF. CDR3 in DNA: TGTGCCATCAGTGGTATTGGAGGGACGAACACTGAAGCTTTCTTT.

The rearrangement links TRBV5-1 to TRBJ2-1; 12 bases align to TRBD2. V was pared by 4 bases and J by 14 bases, with 16 bases of the junction left unmatched. The CDR3 spans 16 residues. Germline V CDR1 and CDR2: SGHRS, YFSETQ. CDR3 residues: CASSPAGTSGPVGEFF. The CDR3 region has the DNA TGCGCCAGCAGCCCAGCCGGGACTAGCGGGCCAGTGGGTGAGTTCTTC.

The rearrangement links TRBV2 to TRBJ2-7, with D perhaps matching TRBD2 (6 bases). The CDR3 spans 12 residues. In germline, CDR1 is SNHLY, CDR2 FYNNEI. V lost 6 bases to trimming and J lost 3 bases, with 9 bases between them. CDR3 region: CASRGGSYEQYV. In DNA form, the CDR3 reads TGTGCCAGCAGGGGGGGAAGCTACGAGCAGTACGTC.

This chain links TRBV19 with TRBJ2-3; 12 bases line up with TRBD2. V was clipped by 4 bases and J by 2 bases; unmatched bases: 4. This CDR3 has 16 amino acids. Per germline, CDR1 LNHDA and CDR2 SQIVND (reference sequence). CDR3 in DNA: TGTGCCAGTAGTACCCCTAGCGGGGGGGCCACAGATACGCAGTATTTT. This gives the protein CASSTPSGGATDTQYF.